A single sample gave rise to the 16 T cell receptor beta chains below, sequenced in a study of blood T cell repertoires in COVID-19. Profiled with immunoSEQ multiplex PCR; TCRdb holds only in-frame clones, not every one. The sample comprises 100,000 or so clones, about four fifths of which are singletons, and around 7.2% rests with the top ten. The sequenced material came from peripheral blood. These receptors all stem from a man in his fifties with active or convalescent COVID-19.

This chain links TRBV28 with TRBJ1-1; D unclear. Germline assignment: CDR1 MDHEN and CDR2 SYDVKM. This CDR3 comprises 14 residues. V lost 6 bases to trimming and J lost 4 bases, with 15 bases between them. CDR3 in amino acids: CASRPPLGGTEAFF. The CDR3 bases are TGTGCCAGCAGACCACCTTTGGGAGGCACTGAAGCTTTCTTT.

The chain links TRBV4-3 to TRBJ2-3, with 7 nucleotides matching TRBD1. This CDR3 has 17 residues. Germline V lookup: CDR1 LGHNA, CDR2 YSLEER. Unmatched junction bases numbered 10, after V lost 0 bases and J lost 4 bases. The CDR3 coding sequence is TGCGCCAGCAGCCAAGATTTCGGCAGGGGGTTCGCAGATACGCAGTATTTT. Translating gives CASSQDFGRGFADTQYF.

The gene calls are TRBV6-2 or TRBV6-3 and TRBJ1-5, with TRBD1 matching over 8 bases. CDR3 length: 18 amino acids. V lost 0 bases, J lost 4 bases, and 11 bases stayed unmatched. Germline CDR1 MNHEY, CDR2 SVGEGT. The DNA for the CDR3 is TGTGCCAGCAGTTACTCGAGGACACGGAGACAGGGGAATCAGCCCCAGCATTTT. Translation: CASSYSRTRRQGNQPQHF.

The chain recombines TRBV6-2 or TRBV6-3 with TRBJ2-3; tentative D call: TRBD2 (6 bases). The V end was cut by 0 bases, the J end by 8 bases, with 12 bases between. Germline loops: CDR1 MNHEY, CDR2 SVGEGT. The CDR3 length is 14 residues. CDR3 nucleotide sequence: TGTGCCAGCAGTTACTCCGGGGGATCGTTTACGCAGTATTTT. Residues: CASSYSGGSFTQYF.

The J gene is TRBJ2-2, the V gene TRBV10-2, with 8 bases that match TRBD2. This CDR3 has 12 residues. Germline trimming cut 7 bases from V and 7 bases from J; bases unmatched to any gene: 2. CDR1 WSHSY and CDR2 SAAADI come from the germline V gene. The CDR3 coding sequence is TGCGCCAGCACCCTAGCGGGCGGGGAGCTGTTTTTT. The encoded protein is CASTLAGGELFF.

J is TRBJ1-6 and V is TRBV5-1; 9 bases fit TRBD1. V lost 0 bases to trimming and J lost 10 bases; unmatched junction nucleotides: 5. The germline V gene has CDR1 SGHRS and CDR2 YFSETQ. CDR3 length: 15 amino acids. CDR3 protein: CASSLAGTGYSPLHF. The CDR3, as DNA: TGCGCCAGCAGCTTGGCGGGGACAGGGTACTCACCCCTCCACTTT.

The chain joins TRBV6-5 to TRBJ2-2; TRBD1 aligns across 12 bases. Per germline, CDR1 MNHEY and CDR2 SVGAGI. The CDR3 is 14 residues long. Germline trimming cut 7 bases from V and 10 bases from J; bases unmatched to any gene: 7. The DNA of the CDR3 is TGTGCCAGCAAGGGACAGGGGGCTAAAGAGGAGCTGTTTTTT. As protein: CASKGQGAKEELFF.

The table lists this clone with a few counts. The chain combines TRBV5-1 with TRBJ1-6; D is ambiguous. The V gene's germline CDR1 is SGHRS and CDR2 YFSETQ. CDR3 length equals 15 residues. V was shortened by 4 bases and J by 5 bases, with 13 bases between the two germline ends. The CDR3 bases are TGCGCCAGCAGCCGGGCAGGAGGGAATAATTCACCCCTCCACTTT. Translation gives CASSRAGGNNSPLHF.

The CDR3 reads CASSFTVAGGTDTQYF. The CDR3 DNA reads as TGTGCCAGCAGCTTCACCGTAGCGGGGGGCACAGATACGCAGTATTTT. The chain has TRBV11-3 and TRBJ2-3; 9 bases line up with TRBD2. The CDR3 runs 16 residues. Germline-derived CDR1 and CDR2 are SGHNT and YENEEA. J lost 1 base, V lost 3 bases, and 5 bases had no gene match.

The chain recombines TRBV28 with TRBJ1-1; tentative D call: TRBD1 (6 bases). CDR3 length equals 15 residues. Trimming took 6 bases from V and 7 from J, leaving 21 bases between them. Germline lookup yields CDR1 MDHEN and CDR2 SYDVKM. The CDR3 here is CASSTTGKVKGEAFF. The CDR3 bases are TGTGCCAGCAGCACAACAGGGAAGGTTAAGGGTGAAGCTTTCTTT.

Comments on this clone: One end of the junction does not line up with germline, which may come from a read error. V is TRBV14 and J is TRBJ2-4, with D possibly matching TRBD2 (7 bases). Germline-derived CDR1 and CDR2 are SGHDN and FVKESK. CDR3 length: 12 residues. CDR3 residues: CAGRGGASFGHF. As DNA, the CDR3 is TGTGCCGGGAGGGGGGGCGCTTCGTTCGGGCACTTC.

This chain uses TRBV6-1 with TRBJ2-2, with 14 bases aligning to TRBD2. The J segment lost 4 bases and the V segment lost 2 bases, leaving 9 bases of the junction unmatched. The CDR3 is 19 amino acids. Per germline, CDR1 MNHNS and CDR2 SASEGT. Here the CDR3 DNA reads TGTGCCAGCAGTGAACCCTCAGGACTAGCGGGGGGTTTCACCGGGGAGCTGTTTTTT. This sequence encodes CASSEPSGLAGGFTGELFF.

This clone was counted only a few times. The chain links TRBV29-1 to TRBJ2-2; the D gene is possibly TRBD2 (7 bases). CDR3 length equals 15 residues. V lost 3 bases and J lost 4, with 15 bases in between. Germline values: CDR1 SQVTM, CDR2 ANQGSEA. CDR3 nucleotides: TGCAGCGTTGATGGGGGGGCGTCTATCACCGGGGAGCTGTTTTTT. It translates to CSVDGGASITGELFF.

The J gene is TRBJ2-1, the V gene TRBV7-2; 8 bases are a match to TRBD1. This CDR3 region has 15 residues. After removal of 4 bases from V and 2 bases from J, the junction contained 4 bases not matched to a gene. The V gene's germline CDR1 is SGHTA and CDR2 FQGNSA. The CDR3 protein is CASSSQGAAYNEQFF. CDR3 coding DNA: TGTGCCAGCAGCTCCCAGGGGGCGGCCTACAATGAGCAGTTCTTC.

The V and J genes are TRBV6-5 and TRBJ1-5, with 8 bases aligning to TRBD1. The V gene's germline CDR1 is MNHEY and CDR2 SVGAGI. The CDR3 contains 14 residues. J lost 7 bases, V lost 6 bases, and 8 bases had no gene match. CDR3 DNA: TGTGCCAGCAGCTTGACAGGGGACGGGCAGCCCCAGCATTTT. Translated: CASSLTGDGQPQHF.

This clone came up many times. The rearrangement joins TRBV18 to TRBJ1-6; D remains ambiguous. V was shortened by 5 bases and J by 9 bases, with 14 bases between the two germline ends. Germline V gives CDR1 KGHSH, CDR2 LQKENI. The CDR3 is 14 amino acids. The CDR3 region is CASSSQRWASPLHF. For the CDR3, the DNA is TGTGCCAGCTCATCACAGCGGTGGGCTTCACCCCTCCACTTT.